Listed below are T cell receptor beta chains from one sample, sequenced in a study of T-cell reconstitution after alpha-beta-depleted transplantation in children. Each CDR3 protein is one row after TCRdb ran MiXCR on the PCR reads. The sample has roughly 400,000 distinct CDR3 sequences, about 40% seen once. The sequenced sample was PBMCs, obtained before TCRalphabeta/CD19-depleted stem cell transplant. These receptors all come from a girl aged 2 to 10 with aplastic anemia, due to receive a stem cell transplant. Both conserved end residues are part of each CDR3. The D gene is left open where the match is weak. The size of a clone is reported for some rows only, either as once, few or many, or as a class for expanded clones.

- | TRBJ2-1 | TRBV6-5 | - | CASRLRDEQFF | TGTGCCAGCAGGCTTAGAGATGAGCAGTTCTTC
- | TRBJ2-1 | TRBV6-1 | - | CASSEAQRGSYNEQFF | TGTGCCAGCAGTGAAGCGCAACGGGGCTCCTACAATGAGCAGTTCTTC
many | TRBJ1-2 | TRBV18 | - | CASSRTESNIYGYTF | TGTGCCAGCTCACGCACAGAGTCGAATATCTATGGCTACACCTTC
- | TRBJ2-2 | TRBV5-1 | - | CASSPTARGELFF | TGCGCCAGCAGCCCTACGGCGAGAGGGGAGCTGTTTTTT
many | TRBJ1-2 | TRBV15 | TRBD1 | CATSRDKGTAFDYGYTF | TGTGCCACCAGCAGAGATAAGGGGACAGCTTTCGACTATGGCTACACCTTC
many | TRBJ1-1 | TRBV3-1 | TRBD1 | CASSRGTGEAFF | TGTGCCAGCAGCCGCGGGACAGGCGAAGCTTTCTTT
- | TRBJ2-3 | TRBV20-1 | - | CSVADWANTQYF | TGCAGTGTCGCGGACTGGGCTAATACGCAGTATTTT
many | TRBJ2-7 | TRBV27 | TRBD1 | CASSARTGARWEQYF | TGTGCCAGCAGTGCAAGGACAGGGGCCAGGTGGGAGCAGTACTTC
few | TRBJ2-5 | TRBV7-3 | - | CASSLGQSGWETQYF | TGTGCCAGCAGCTTAGGACAGTCCGGGTGGGAGACCCAGTACTTC
- | TRBJ2-3 | TRBV7-2 | TRBD2 | CASSLARGLAGGATDTQYF | TGTGCCAGCAGCTTAGCGCGTGGACTAGCGGGAGGAGCCACAGATACGCAGTATTTT
- | TRBJ2-5 | TRBV7-7 | - | CASSLSQIETQYF | TGTGCTAGCAGCTTGAGTCAGATCGAGACCCAGTACTTC
- | TRBJ2-1 | TRBV5-1 | TRBD2 | CASSLEERERGEQFF | TGCGCCAGCAGCTTGGAGGAGCGGGAGCGGGGTGAGCAGTTCTTC
- | TRBJ1-6 | TRBV6-5 | - | CASSSLGVLVDLHF | TGTGCCAGCAGTTCCTTAGGGGTACTCGTAGACCTCCACTTT
- | TRBJ2-1 | TRBV28 | TRBD1 | CASRRQGVHPHNEQFF | TGTGCCAGCAGAAGACAGGGCGTGCATCCCCACAATGAGCAGTTCTTC
- | TRBJ2-5 | TRBV5-1 | TRBD2 | CASSSASGAYQETQYF | TGCGCCAGCAGCTCCGCTAGCGGGGCTTACCAAGAGACCCAGTACTTC
many | TRBJ1-1 | TRBV5-1 | - | CASRPPGNTEAFF | TGCGCCAGCAGGCCCCCCGGTAACACTGAAGCTTTCTTT
many | TRBJ2-3 | TRBV7-2 | - | CASSHRTLHPDTQYF | TGTGCCAGCAGCCATCGGACCCTCCACCCAGATACGCAGTATTTT
- | TRBJ2-2 | TRBV6-1 | - | CASSQTGGDRLFF | TGTGCCAGCAGCCAGACAGGCGGGGATCGGCTGTTTTTT
- | TRBJ2-7 | TRBV10-3 | TRBD1 | CAIREPGQGTYEQYF | TGTGCCATCAGGGAACCGGGACAGGGCACCTACGAGCAGTACTTC
- | TRBJ2-7 | TRBV7-2 | TRBD2 | CASSFGGGAYEQYF | TGTGCCAGCAGCTTCGGCGGGGGGGCTTACGAGCAGTACTTC
few | TRBJ2-1 | TRBV15 | TRBD2 | CATSRDRQTSGRNEQFF | TGTGCCACCAGCAGAGATCGTCAGACTAGCGGGAGAAATGAGCAGTTCTTC
few | TRBJ2-3 | TRBV20-1 | - | CSAREEGHGTDTQYF | TGCAGTGCTAGAGAAGAGGGGCACGGAACAGATACGCAGTATTTT
few | TRBJ1-1 | TRBV20-1 | - | CSASRDGNTEAFF | TGCAGTGCTTCCCGGGACGGGAACACTGAAGCTTTCTTT
- | TRBJ1-2 | TRBV6-6 | TRBD1 | CASSQDRSGYTF | TGTGCCAGCAGTCAGGACAGGTCGGGCTACACCTTC
few | TRBJ2-3 | TRBV20-1 | - | CSALRGGLTDTQYF | TGCAGTGCCCTAAGGGGCGGACTCACAGATACGCAGTATTTT
- | TRBJ2-7 | TRBV5-1 | - | CASSPSAAPYEQYF | TGCGCCAGCAGCCCCTCAGCGGCCCCCTACGAGCAGTACTTC
- | TRBJ2-7 | TRBV21-1 | - | CASSHRAGILYEQYF | TGTGCCAGCAGCCATCGCGCAGGGATCCTCTACGAGCAGTACTTC
- | TRBJ2-1 | TRBV4-1 | - | CASSQGDGPYNEQFF | TGCGCCAGCAGCCAAGGAGACGGCCCCTACAATGAGCAGTTCTTC